The rows below give T cell receptor beta chains drawn from one sample of a study of cytomegalovirus exposure and HLA in healthy donors. Produced via immunoSEQ multiplex PCR; TCRdb's table is partial and in-frame only. The sample lists roughly 130,000 clones, roughly 70% occurring once. The source material was PBMCs. Receptors were obtained from a woman between 40 and 50 years old in good health and CMV-seropositive. Each CDR3 is given with its conserved first and last residue. The D gene is left open where the match is weak. Only part of the rows carry a size: once, few, many, or a class if the clone is expanded.

size	D	V	J	DNA	CDR3
-	TRBD1	TRBV6-6	TRBJ2-7	TGTGCCAGCAGTTACTCAGGACAGGGCCCCTACGAGCAGTACTTC	CASSYSGQGPYEQYF
-	-	TRBV7-8	TRBJ1-4	TGTGCCAGCAGCCCCACTTTCAGCGACTATGCAACTAATGAAAAACTGTTTTTT	CASSPTFSDYATNEKLFF
-	TRBD1	TRBV4-3	TRBJ1-2	TGCGCCAGCAGTCCAGCCCAGGGGGTGGGAGGCTACACCTTC	CASSPAQGVGGYTF
-	TRBD1	TRBV19	TRBJ1-1	TGTGCCAGTAGTACGGGACAGACACTATTAAACACTGAAGCTTTCTTT	CASSTGQTLLNTEAFF
few	TRBD2	TRBV28	TRBJ2-1	TGTGCCAGCAGCCAGACTAGCGGGGCCTACAATGAGCAGTTCTTC	CASSQTSGAYNEQFF
-	-	TRBV7-2	TRBJ2-3	TGTGCCAGCAGCTTAAGGCCAGGAACAACATCTAGCACAGATACGCAGTATTTT	CASSLRPGTTSSTDTQYF
-	TRBD1	TRBV18	TRBJ1-5	TGTGCCAGCTCACTACAGGGGGTCGGTGGCAATCAGCCCCAGCATTTT	CASSLQGVGGNQPQHF
-	TRBD1	TRBV4-2	TRBJ1-1	TGTGCCAGCAGCCAGACAGGGTCGATCACTGAAGCTTTCTTT	CASSQTGSITEAFF
-	-	TRBV5-5	TRBJ1-3	TGTGCCAGCAGCTTGTGGCAGGACTCTGGAAACACCATATATTTT	CASSLWQDSGNTIYF
once	-	TRBV7-6	TRBJ2-1	TGTGCCAGCAGCTTAGTCCGGACTGCCCCCTACAATGAGCAGTTCTTC	CASSLVRTAPYNEQFF
-	-	TRBV4-1	TRBJ2-5	TGCGCCAGCAGCCAGAGGGAGCCAGAGACCCAGTACTTC	CASSQREPETQYF
-	-	TRBV9	TRBJ2-1	TGTGCCAGCAGCGTAGTGGGCAGATCGGACAATGAGCAGTTCTTC	CASSVVGRSDNEQFF
-	TRBD1	TRBV19	TRBJ1-2	TGTGCCAGTAGTATTCCGGGACAGGGGGCTAATGGCTACACCTTC	CASSIPGQGANGYTF
few	TRBD1	TRBV9	TRBJ1-2	TGTGCCAGCAGCGTAGAGGGGGCGACCTCTAACTATGGCTACACCTTC	CASSVEGATSNYGYTF
-	TRBD1	TRBV5-1	TRBJ1-2	TGCGCCAGCAGCCCAATGACAGGGGCAAACTATGGCTACACCTTC	CASSPMTGANYGYTF
few	-	TRBV4-3	TRBJ2-7	TGCGCCAGCAGCCATCGATGGGAGGCTAACTACGAGCAGTACTTC	CASSHRWEANYEQYF
-	TRBD2	TRBV4-2	TRBJ2-1	TGTGCCAGCAGCCAAGGACTAGCGGTTAACAATGAGCAGTTCTTC	CASSQGLAVNNEQFF
-	-	TRBV29-1	TRBJ2-1	TGCAGCGTTGAAGGGGCAGGGATTATCAATGAGCAGTTCTTC	CSVEGAGIINEQFF
-	TRBD1	TRBV19	TRBJ1-1	TGTGCCAGTACCAGACGTCGGGACAGGGGATTGCCTGAAGCTTTCTTT	CASTRRRDRGLPEAFF
-	TRBD1	TRBV7-2	TRBJ2-6	TGTGCCAGCAGCCCTAGGACAGGCACCTCTGGGGCCAACGTCCTGACTTTC	CASSPRTGTSGANVLTF
-	-	TRBV30	TRBJ2-5	TGTGCCTGGAGTGTTGGGCTAAACCAAGAGATCCAGTACTTC	CAWSVGLNQEIQYF
few	TRBD1	TRBV5-1	TRBJ1-6	TGCGCCAGCAGCCTCGACCGGGACAGTAATTCACCCCTCCACTTT	CASSLDRDSNSPLHF
-	-	TRBV4-2	TRBJ2-5	TGTGCCAGCAGCCAAGATCGAAACTACCAAGAGACCCAGTACTTC	CASSQDRNYQETQYF
-	TRBD2	TRBV27	TRBJ2-7	TGTGCCAGCAGTTTGGAGACTAGCGGGCCCCCCTACGAGCAGTACTTC	CASSLETSGPPYEQYF
-	-	TRBV5-5	TRBJ2-7	TGTGCCAGCAGCCAACCAGGGGAGAAACACTTCGAGCAGTACTTC	CASSQPGEKHFEQYF
-	-	TRBV6-7	TRBJ2-7	TGTGCCAGCAGTACCGTTCGGTGGGGGCGAACTGGCTACGAGCAGTACTTC	CASSTVRWGRTGYEQYF
few	TRBD2	TRBV5-4	TRBJ2-3	TGTGCCAGCGGGCTAGCGGGAGTAGATACGCAGTATTTT	CASGLAGVDTQYF
-	-	TRBV5-4	TRBJ1-6	TGTGCCAGCAGCTTGGACAGTAATTCACCCCTCCACTTT	CASSLDSNSPLHF
-	TRBD1	TRBV19	TRBJ1-2	TGTGCCAGTAGGATCACAGGGGGAGATGGCTACACCTTC	CASRITGGDGYTF
-	-	TRBV11-2	TRBJ1-3	TGTGCCAGCAGCTTAGACCCAGTCTCTGGAAACACCATATATTTT	CASSLDPVSGNTIYF
-	TRBD2	TRBV25-1	TRBJ2-1	TGTGCCAGCAGTCCCCGGCCTAGCGGGATCTCCTACAATGAGCAGTTCTTC	CASSPRPSGISYNEQFF
-	-	TRBV9	TRBJ1-4	TGTGCCAGCAGCCCCCAGACCCAGGGCCAAAAACTGTTTTTT	CASSPQTQGQKLFF
-	TRBD1	TRBV28	TRBJ2-5	TGTGCCAGCAGTTTATGGGCAGGGGGCAAGGAAGAGACCCAGTACTTC	CASSLWAGGKEETQYF
-	TRBD1	TRBV14	TRBJ2-7	TGTGCCAGCAGCCAAGGAGGGACAGGGGTAGGTGAGCAGTACTTC	CASSQGGTGVGEQYF
-	TRBD1	TRBV7-8	TRBJ1-1	TGTGCCAGCAGCTTAAAGGGGGCCCGACAGGGGAACACTGAAGCTTTCTTT	CASSLKGARQGNTEAFF
-	TRBD1	TRBV28	TRBJ2-3	TGTGCCAGCAGAGGGGGTGGGACAGGGGGCAGGTCAGATACGCAGTATTTT	CASRGGGTGGRSDTQYF
-	-	TRBV27	TRBJ2-4	TGTGCCAGCAGTTCCAGGGATAAAAACATTCAGTACTTC	CASSSRDKNIQYF
-	TRBD1	TRBV5-1	TRBJ2-3	TGCGCCAGCAGCTTGGAGGGGGCGCCAGCAGATACGCAGTATTTT	CASSLEGAPADTQYF
-	-	TRBV7-2	TRBJ1-5	TGTGCCAGCAGCTTAGCGCAGGGGCCCAGTCAGCCCCAGCATTTT	CASSLAQGPSQPQHF
-	TRBD1	TRBV6-1	TRBJ2-7	TGTGCCAGCAACCGGGACAGTTCCTACGAGCAGTACTTC	CASNRDSSYEQYF
-	TRBD1	TRBV27	TRBJ2-7	TGTGCCAGCAGTTTAGGACAGGGGAGGACCTACGAGCAGTACTTC	CASSLGQGRTYEQYF
-	TRBD1	TRBV27	TRBJ2-3	TGTGCCAGCAGTTTAATGGGCAGGGGGATAGCAGATACGCAGTATTTT	CASSLMGRGIADTQYF
-	-	TRBV7-2	TRBJ1-2	TGTGCCAGCAGCTTTGGTTCCGAGGGCTATGGCTACACCTTC	CASSFGSEGYGYTF
few	TRBD1	TRBV9	TRBJ2-2	TGTGCCAGCAGCGTAGTACTGGGCAGGGGGCGCACCGGGGAGCTGTTTTTT	CASSVVLGRGRTGELFF
-	-	TRBV21-1	TRBJ1-2	TGTGCCAGCAGCAAAGCCCTCCACAGGGGGTATGGCTACACCTTC	CASSKALHRGYGYTF
few	TRBD1	TRBV6-6	TRBJ2-2	TGTGCCAGCAGTTACGGCGGTCAGGGGGCCGGGGAGCTGTTTTTT	CASSYGGQGAGELFF
once	-	TRBV18	TRBJ2-7	TGTGCCAGCTCACCCCCTCAACCAGGAACCCCTTCCTACGAGCAGTACTTC	CASSPPQPGTPSYEQYF
-	TRBD1	TRBV28	TRBJ2-7	TGTGCCAGCAGCCGCCCCCCAGGGGGTGAGTACTTC	CASSRPPGGEYF